What follows are 13 T cell receptor beta chains derived from one specimen sequenced in a study of beta chain features in type 1 diabetes. Reverse transcription of all isolated RNA meant that expressed TCRB transcripts were sequenced. Method: immunoSEQ multiplex PCR; TCRdb's copy keeps in-frame clones and lacks some. This repertoire shows roughly 400,000 clones, about 15% found once; its top ten account for about 0.04%. The specimen sequenced was naive CD4+ T cells from blood. The source is a man aged 30 to 45 in good health.

This clone was counted only a few times. This rearrangement joins TRBV29-1 to TRBJ2-2; D perhaps matches TRBD2 (5 bases). Germline V gives CDR1 SQVTM, CDR2 ANQGSEA. CDR3 length: 13 amino acids. Trimming cost V 4 bases and J 8 bases, with 14 bases left between them. For the CDR3, the DNA is TGCAGCGTTGGCGGAGGCCCAAAAGGGGAGCTGTTTTTT. Its protein is CSVGGGPKGELFF.

J is TRBJ2-3 and V is TRBV25-1; D remains ambiguous. Germline lookup yields CDR1 MGHDK and CDR2 SYGVNS. The CDR3 extends over 12 amino acids. V was trimmed by 7 bases and J by 8 bases, leaving 13 bases between them. The CDR3 region has the DNA TGTGCCAGCAACGAGCCGTTTGGTACGCAGTATTTT. Encoded protein: CASNEPFGTQYF.

This clone was picked up a small number of times. The chain is built from TRBV30 and TRBJ1-2; D is unresolved. Germline V lookup: CDR1 GTSNPN, CDR2 SVGIG (reference sequence). V gave up 0 bases and J gave up 4 bases, with 12 bases separating them. The CDR3 is made up of 14 amino acids. This CDR3 reads CAWSVLEVGYGYTF. For the CDR3, the DNA is TGTGCCTGGAGTGTTCTGGAAGTTGGCTATGGCTACACCTTC.

The V gene is TRBV11-2, the J gene TRBJ2-7; no clear D gene. Germline CDR1 is SGHAT and CDR2 is FQNNGV. V was shortened by 1 base and J by 7 bases, with 5 bases between the two germline ends. This CDR3 comprises 11 residues. This chain's CDR3 is CASSLVGEQYF. Here the CDR3 DNA reads TGTGCCAGCAGCTTAGTTGGGGAGCAGTACTTC.

The chain links TRBV5-1 to TRBJ2-4, with no clear D. The CDR3 is made up of 15 amino acids. With 0 bases removed from V and 7 bases from J, the gap between germline ends came to 14 bases. Per the germline V gene, CDR1 is SGHRS and CDR2 is YFSETQ. Here the CDR3 reads CASSLANLPANIQYF. The CDR3 DNA follows: TGCGCCAGCAGCTTGGCCAATCTCCCGGCTAACATTCAGTACTTC.

This clone was observed a handful of times. The gene calls are TRBV5-1 and TRBJ2-1; perhaps TRBD2 as D (5 bases). Between the trimmed V and J ends, which lost 0 bases and 3 bases, there was a span of 10 bases. The CDR3 has 15 residues. Per the germline V gene, CDR1 is SGHRS and CDR2 is YFSETQ. CDR3 sequence: CASSLVGSDYNEQFF. For the CDR3, the DNA is TGCGCCAGCAGCTTGGTAGGTAGCGACTACAATGAGCAGTTCTTC.

This clone occurred a few times. The chain is built from TRBV2 and TRBJ2-5; D is perhaps TRBD1 (6 bases). Trimming took off 5 bases at V and 7 bases at J, with 17 bases between the two ends. This CDR3 region has 14 residues. Germline V gives CDR1 SNHLY, CDR2 FYNNEI. Here the CDR3 DNA reads TGTGCCAGCAGTCTCGGATGGGACATCGGGACCCAGTACTTC. Translating it yields CASSLGWDIGTQYF.

The CDR3 protein is CASSEGDTAYNEQFF. The CDR3 DNA is TGTGCCAGCAGCGAGGGGGACACTGCCTACAATGAGCAGTTCTTC. V gene TRBV9 combines with J gene TRBJ2-1, with D perhaps matching TRBD1 (6 bases). CDR1 and CDR2 (germline): SGDLS, YYNGEE. The CDR3 spans 15 residues. Trimming took off 3 bases at V and 2 bases at J, with 12 bases between the two ends.

The V call is TRBV6-1, the J call TRBJ1-1, with D perhaps TRBD1 (5 bases). Per the germline V gene, CDR1 is MNHNS and CDR2 is SASEGT. The CDR3 contains 14 residues. V was trimmed by 2 bases and J by 6 bases, leaving 13 bases between them. CDR3 in DNA: TGTGCCAGCAGTGAACTCGGGCAGGGAGCTGAAGCTTTCTTT. Residues: CASSELGQGAEAFF.

The V and J genes are TRBV9 and TRBJ2-1, with 12 bases that match TRBD1. V lost 3 bases, J lost 15 bases, and 16 bases stayed unmatched. Germline V gene data show CDR1 as SGDLS and CDR2 as YYNGEE. This CDR3 has 16 residues. CDR3 residues: CASSATGQGAYSILFF. The CDR3 DNA sequence: TGTGCCAGCAGCGCCACGGGACAGGGGGCGTATTCAATCTTGTTCTTC.

The gene calls are TRBV11-2 and TRBJ2-1, with D uncertain. Trimming took off 3 bases at V and 3 bases at J, with 9 bases between the two ends. CDR1 is SGHAT and CDR2 is FQNNGV in the germline V gene. The CDR3 sequence is 14 residues long. CDR3 nucleotide sequence: TGTGCCAGCAGCTTGACCGTTGTCTACAATGAGCAGTTCTTC. The encoded protein is CASSLTVVYNEQFF.

The CDR3 reads CASTKLAYNEQFF. CDR3 DNA: TGTGCCAGCACTAAACTAGCTTACAATGAGCAGTTCTTC. The chain couples TRBV7-6 to TRBJ2-1; possible D gene TRBD2, 6 bases. The CDR3 sequence is 13 residues long. Germline V lookup: CDR1 SGHVS, CDR2 FNYEAQ. The germline V and J ends were trimmed by 7 bases and 4 bases, with 11 bases remaining between them.

The chain links TRBV5-6 to TRBJ2-7; D is unclear. The CDR3 loop spans 15 amino acids. CDR1 is SGHDT and CDR2 is YYEEEE in the germline V gene. V dropped 0 bases and J dropped 4 bases, with 14 bases sitting between them. The CDR3 bases are TGTGCCAGCAGCTTGGCCTCGAGGTTCAGATACGAGCAGTACGTC. It encodes CASSLASRFRYEQYV.